The rows below give T cell receptor beta chains drawn from one sample of a study of Graves' ophthalmopathy and Graves' hyperthyroidism. MiXCR, applied by TCRdb to the multiplex PCR reads, yields one record per CDR3 protein. The sample gives 900,000 to 1,200,000 distinct CDR3 sequences, about two fifths of which show up once; 11% is in the top ten. Sequences were obtained from peripheral blood or thyroid tissue (not recorded which). These receptors all stem from an adult man with Graves' hyperthyroidism. The CDR3 runs from the conserved cysteine through the conserved F or W. The D gene is left open where the match is weak. Clone size appears in some rows only: once, few, many, or a class for an expanded clone.

CDR3 length	clone size	J gene	D gene	V gene	CDR3 DNA	CDR3 protein
16	many	TRBJ2-7	TRBD2	TRBV9	TGTGCCAGCAGCTCGAGTCGGACTAGCGGGAGTTACGAGCAGTACTTC	CASSSSRTSGSYEQYF
16	.	TRBJ1-6	.	TRBV6-2/TRBV6-3	TGTGCCAGCAGTTACTGGCAGACATCATATAATTCACCCCTCCACTTT	CASSYWQTSYNSPLHF
13	.	TRBJ2-7	.	TRBV6-1	TGTGCCAGCAGTGAAGCCGCGTCCTACGAGCAGTACTTC	CASSEAASYEQYF
14	many	TRBJ1-1	.	TRBV10-3	TGTGCCATCAGCTCTTCCATCTGGAACACTGAAGCTTTCTTT	CAISSSIWNTEAFF
13	many	TRBJ2-5	TRBD2	TRBV6-5	TGTGCCAGCAGAAAAAGCGGGGCCGAGACCCAGTACTTC	CASRKSGAETQYF
13	.	TRBJ1-3	.	TRBV10-3	TGTGCCATCAGCTCTTCGGAATGGAACACCATATATTTT	CAISSSEWNTIYF
15	.	TRBJ2-7	.	TRBV20-1	TGCAGTGCTAGAGCTGAACCGGGACAAGCCTACGAGCAGTACTTC	CSARAEPGQAYEQYF
17	.	TRBJ1-5	.	TRBV19	TGTGCCAGTCGGTGGGGGGCTTCGGCTTATAGCAATCAGCCCCAGCATTTT	CASRWGASAYSNQPQHF
16	.	TRBJ1-6	.	TRBV12-3/TRBV12-4	TGTGCCAGCAGTTTAGTCCCGGGGGCTCTTAATTCACCCCTCCACTTT	CASSLVPGALNSPLHF
12	few	TRBJ2-7	.	TRBV20-1	TGCAGTGCTAGCTGGAGGTCCAACGAGCAGTACTTC	CSASWRSNEQYF
14	many	TRBJ1-6	TRBD1	TRBV11-2	TGTGCCAGCCAGGGACAGGATTATAATTCACCCCTCCACTTT	CASQGQDYNSPLHF
13	.	TRBJ1-2	TRBD1	TRBV29-1	TGCAGCGTTAACCGGGACAGGGGAGTCGGCTACACCTTC	CSVNRDRGVGYTF
15	.	TRBJ1-5	.	TRBV15	TGTGCCACCAGCCTAATCGCAGGTAGCAATCAGCCCCAGCATTTT	CATSLIAGSNQPQHF
16	.	TRBJ2-5	.	TRBV5-1	TGCGCCAGCAGCCCGGCCCTCCGACAGAGACAAGAGACCCAGTACTTC	CASSPALRQRQETQYF
16	.	TRBJ1-6	.	TRBV7-8	TGTGCCAGCAGCTTGGTGGGGGGCTTAGATAATTCACCCCTCCACTTT	CASSLVGGLDNSPLHF
12	.	TRBJ1-2	TRBD1	TRBV20-1	TGCAGCGTTGGCACAGGGGGAAGCGGCTACACCTTC	CSVGTGGSGYTF
17	few	TRBJ2-5	.	TRBV4-2	TGTGCCAGCAGCCAAGCTACTCCCGGGACGGTACAAGAGACCCAGTACTTC	CASSQATPGTVQETQYF
12	many	TRBJ2-2	.	TRBV29-1	TGCAGCGTTGAGTGGAGAGGGCTAGGGCTGTTTTTT	CSVEWRGLGLFF
13	.	TRBJ1-1	.	TRBV27	TGTGCCAGCAGTTTATGGAGGACCACTGAAGCTTTCTTT	CASSLWRTTEAFF
15	many	TRBJ2-7	.	TRBV7-8	TGTGCCAGCAGCTTAGCCGGACAGACTCCCTACGAGCAGTACTTC	CASSLAGQTPYEQYF
16	few	TRBJ2-7	TRBD2	TRBV4-1	TGTGCCAGCAGCCAAGTTACGGCTAGCGGGACCCACGAGCAGTACTTC	CASSQVTASGTHEQYF
14	few	TRBJ2-7	.	TRBV28	TGTGCCAGCAGGAATACAGGGATCCCCTACGAGCAGTACTTC	CASRNTGIPYEQYF
14	many	TRBJ2-5	.	TRBV11-2	TGTGCCAGCAGCTTAGAGGCAGGGATGGAGACCCAGTACTTC	CASSLEAGMETQYF
14	many	TRBJ2-6	TRBD2	TRBV29-1	TGCAGCGCGGGGGGGGGCTCTGGGGCCAACGTCCTGACTTTC	CSAGGGSGANVLTF
14	.	TRBJ2-5	TRBD2	TRBV14	TGCGCCAGCAGCCAAACTAGCGGTTGGGAGACCCAGTACTTC	CASSQTSGWETQYF
15	.	TRBJ1-2	TRBD1	TRBV24-1	TGTGCCACCCGGGACAGGGGGCATACTAACTATGGCTACACCTTC	CATRDRGHTNYGYTF
14	many	TRBJ1-2	.	TRBV29-1	TGCAGCGTTGAAGTCGGAATTGCGGGTTTCGGCTACACCTTC	CSVEVGIAGFGYTF
14	.	TRBJ2-3	TRBD1	TRBV5-1	TGCGCCAGCAGCGTCAGGGGGATCACAGATACGCAGTATTTT	CASSVRGITDTQYF
11	.	TRBJ1-2	.	TRBV11-2	TGTGCCAGCGGGACGCAATATGGCTACACCTTC	CASGTQYGYTF
16	few	TRBJ2-2	.	TRBV4-3	TGCGCCAGCAGCCAAGAAACGGGACTTGTGGACGGGGAGCTGTTTTTT	CASSQETGLVDGELFF
16	.	TRBJ1-1	TRBD1	TRBV4-1	TGCGCCAGCAGCCAAAAAGAGGGACAGCTGAACACTGAAGCTTTCTTT	CASSQKEGQLNTEAFF
14	.	TRBJ2-3	.	TRBV5-4	TGTGCCAGCAGTCTTCAAACCGGGGCGGATGCGCAGTATTTT	CASSLQTGADAQYF
15	.	TRBJ2-6	.	TRBV29-1	TGCAGCGTTGCTTTCACCGGGGTAGGGGCCAACGTCCTGACTTTC	CSVAFTGVGANVLTF
15	many	TRBJ2-2	.	TRBV5-1	TGCGCCAGCAGCTTGGCGTTCCTACACACCGGGGAGCTGTTTTTT	CASSLAFLHTGELFF
14	many	TRBJ1-6	.	TRBV5-6	TGTGCCAGCAGCAAACCCTCCATCGGTTCACCCCTCCACTTT	CASSKPSIGSPLHF
17	once	TRBJ2-5	TRBD1	TRBV5-1	TGCGCCAGCAGCCAAGGGGACAGGTTTGGTTCGTCGGAGACCCAGTACTTC	CASSQGDRFGSSETQYF
17	many	TRBJ2-6	.	TRBV24-1	TGTGCCACCAGCCAGCCGCCTCATGGTTTGGGGGCCAACGTCCTGACTTTC	CATSQPPHGLGANVLTF
14	few	TRBJ1-1	.	TRBV4-3	TGCGCCAGCAGCCAAGACCTCGCGGACACTGAAGCTTTCTTT	CASSQDLADTEAFF
13	many	TRBJ1-2	.	TRBV12-3/TRBV12-4	TGTGCCAGCAGTTATGCGCTAAACTATGGCTACACCTTC	CASSYALNYGYTF
15	.	TRBJ2-5	TRBD2	TRBV30	TGTGCCTGGAGTTTAACTAGCGGGGGGGCCGAGACCCAGTACTTC	CAWSLTSGGAETQYF
14	many	TRBJ2-5	.	TRBV29-1	TGCAGCGTTGTGTGGCAGGCCCCCCAAGAGACCCAGTACTTC	CSVVWQAPQETQYF